Listed below are T cell receptor beta chains from one sample, sequenced in a study of T cell responses to AZD1222 COVID-19 vaccine. TCRdb keeps only in-frame clones here, not all; method: immunoSEQ multiplex PCR. The table includes 95,000 to 130,000 clones, roughly 92% detected once. The material sequenced was peripheral blood, taken 28 days after the second AZD1222 dose. The origin of the receptors is an adult who received the AZD1222 COVID-19 vaccine. CDR3s include the opening cysteine and the closing phenylalanine or tryptophan. D genes are given only for firm matches. Rows may omit the clone size; those that give it use once, few, many or a size class.

clone size,D gene,J gene,V gene,CDR3 DNA,CDR3 protein
NA,NA,TRBJ1-3,TRBV28,TGTGCCAGCAGATCCGGGACATACTCTGGAAACACCATATATTTT,CASRSGTYSGNTIYF
NA,NA,TRBJ1-1,TRBV3-1/TRBV3-2,TGTGCCAGCAGCCAAGATCTCAATGGGGTTGAAGCTTTCTTT,CASSQDLNGVEAFF
NA,NA,TRBJ2-1,TRBV18,TGTGCCAGCTCACCACCCTCACAGGGCTACAATGAGCAGTTCTTC,CASSPPSQGYNEQFF
NA,NA,TRBJ2-7,TRBV3-1/TRBV3-2,TGTGCCAGCAGCCCTCCCCCCGGGACTCTGGGGGAGCAGTACTTC,CASSPPPGTLGEQYF
NA,NA,TRBJ1-6,TRBV5-5,TGTGCCAGCAGCTTGTGGGCGAAAAATTCACCCCTCCACTTT,CASSLWAKNSPLHF
once,NA,TRBJ2-6,TRBV6-5,TGTGCCAGCAGACCACAGGTCTCTGGGGCCAACGTCCTGACTTTC,CASRPQVSGANVLTF
NA,NA,TRBJ1-1,TRBV3-1/TRBV3-2,TGTGCCAGCAGTCACCGCGAATTGGGAGACACTGAAGCTTTCTTT,CASSHRELGDTEAFF
NA,NA,TRBJ2-2,TRBV11-1,TGTGCCAGCAGCCCGAGAGCTGACACCGGGGAGCTGTTTTTT,CASSPRADTGELFF
NA,NA,TRBJ1-2,TRBV6-1,TGTGCCAGCAGTGAAGTGGGGCAGTATGGCTACACCTTC,CASSEVGQYGYTF
NA,NA,TRBJ2-1,TRBV30,TGTGCCTGGAGTATCCCCCCCTCCCTCCAAGAAGGGGGCAATGAGCAGTTCTTC,CAWSIPPSLQEGGNEQFF
NA,NA,TRBJ2-7,TRBV9,TGTGCCAGCAGCGTAGATCCGATGTCCTACGAGCAGTACTTC,CASSVDPMSYEQYF
NA,TRBD1,TRBJ2-5,TRBV29-1,TGCAGCGTTGAAGATACAGGGGTGGAAGAGACCCAGTACTTC,CSVEDTGVEETQYF
NA,TRBD1,TRBJ1-3,TRBV30,TGTGCCTGGAGTAGAGGACAGGGTGGAAACACCATATATTTT,CAWSRGQGGNTIYF
once,NA,TRBJ2-2,TRBV7-9,TGTGCCAGCAGCCTCCAGGGAGTCGGGGAGCTGTTTTTT,CASSLQGVGELFF
NA,TRBD1,TRBJ2-2,TRBV9,TGTGCCAGCAGCGATAGCAGGGGGCGTATTTCGGGCACCGGGGAGCTGTTTTTT,CASSDSRGRISGTGELFF